This TCR beta chain emerged from a study of CD8 T cells in ankylosing spondylitis. Regarding the study as a whole: What seemed typical of ankylosing spondylitis blood was a TCR beta motif built from under 10 highly homologous variants.

V lost 8 bases to trimming and J lost 2 bases; unmatched junction nucleotides: 4. The V gene's germline CDR1 is MNHEY and CDR2 SMNVEV (reference sequence). This CDR3 comprises 14 residues. Each CDR3 protein is one row after TCRdb ran MiXCR on the 5' RACE reads. Among 150,000 to 200,000 distinct CDR3 sequences listed, roughly 10% were seen once. At least ten counts were recorded for this clonotype. Its target is not known. The sample was blood, either unsorted or a sorted T cell fraction (not recorded which). This sequence joins TRBV27 and TRBJ2-1, with 9 bases lining up with TRBD1. This clonotype was obtained from a male donor with ankylosing spondylitis or in good health (not recorded which). CDR3 in amino acids: CASYRQGAYNEQFF. CDR3 DNA: TGTGCCAGCTATAGACAGGGGGCCTACAATGAGCAGTTCTTC.